Shown below are 27 T cell receptor beta chains from a single sample sequenced in a study of response to subunit inactivated influenza vaccine. TCRdb fed the RT-PCR reads into MiXCR, producing one record per CDR3 protein. The data contain more than 700,000 distinct CDR3 sequences, 20% to 25% of them seen just once; the ten biggest clones take up about a tenth. This specimen was PBMCs from blood, taken 4 to 6 days after vaccination. The receptor set was obtained from a man aged 45 to 65 who received an inactivated influenza vaccine.

The gene calls are TRBV28 and TRBJ1-1, with TRBD1 identical over 10 bases. The CDR3 is made up of 13 amino acids. V gave up 9 bases and J gave up 4 bases; unmatched junction bases: 5. CDR1 MDHEN and CDR2 SYDVKM come from the germline V gene. The CDR3 DNA reads as TGTGCCAGTGGGGGACAGGGGACCACTGAAGCTTTCTTT. Translating it yields CASGGQGTTEAFF.

This clonotype was seen a handful of times. This chain connects TRBV12-3 or TRBV12-4 to TRBJ1-6; D remains unclear. This CDR3 has 15 residues. V was cut by 5 bases and J by 8 bases, with 16 bases left in between. This CDR3 reads CASSPRRVKDSPLHF. In DNA, the CDR3 is TGTGCCAGCAGTCCCCGACGGGTTAAGGATTCACCCCTCCACTTT.

V gene TRBV10-3 combines with J gene TRBJ1-1; 7 nucleotides align to TRBD1. Per germline, CDR1 ENHRY and CDR2 SYGVKD. CDR3 length: 13 residues. V dropped 7 bases and J dropped 3; count of bases not matched to a gene: 5. The chain's CDR3 is CAIKVTGDTEAFF. CDR3 coding DNA: TGTGCCATCAAGGTCACAGGGGACACTGAAGCTTTCTTT.

The genes are TRBV7-9 and TRBJ1-2, with D unresolved. This CDR3 is 13 amino acids long. V was cut by 5 bases and J by 3 bases, with 10 bases left in between. The germline V gene has CDR1 SEHNR and CDR2 FQNEAQ (reference sequence). This chain's CDR3 is CASSPDEYYGYTF. CDR3 nucleotide sequence: TGTGCCAGCAGCCCGGATGAGTACTATGGCTACACCTTC.

This clonotype was seen only a few times. The gene calls are TRBV6-5 and TRBJ2-1, with D possibly being TRBD1 (6 bases). This CDR3 has 15 amino acids. The germline V gene has CDR1 MNHEY and CDR2 SVGAGI. The germline V and J ends were trimmed by 0 bases and 8 bases, with 14 bases remaining between them. The CDR3 bases are TGTGCCAGCAGTTACTCGAGAGGGGGAGAGCATGAGCAGTTCTTC. Residues: CASSYSRGGEHEQFF.

The rearrangement uses TRBV5-5 and TRBJ2-5; 12 bases are a match to TRBD2. This CDR3 has 17 amino acids. Trimming cost V 4 bases and J 1 base; bases outside gene matches: 8. CDR1 and CDR2 from the germline V gene are SGHKS and YYEKEE (reference sequence). The CDR3 DNA is TGTGCCAGCAGCAGTGGGACTAGCGGGCCTCTCCAAGAGACCCAGTACTTC. Protein: CASSSGTSGPLQETQYF.

The chain recombines TRBV6-1 with TRBJ1-5, with 9 bases identical to TRBD1. Germline V gives CDR1 MNHNS, CDR2 SASEGT. The length of the CDR3 is 14 residues. V dropped 6 bases and J dropped 6; count of bases not matched to a gene: 6. The DNA for the CDR3 is TGTGCCAGCAGGACACGACAGGGGGGTCAGCCCCAGCATTTT. It specifies CASRTRQGGQPQHF.

V is TRBV7-2 and J is TRBJ1-6; TRBD1 is a possible D gene (6 bases). Germline V gene data show CDR1 as SGHTA and CDR2 as FQGNSA. This CDR3 has 14 residues. V lost 5 bases and J 14 bases, leaving 19 bases between the germline ends. CDR3 nucleotide sequence: TGTGCCAGCAGCGCCGGACTCAGGGGTTCGTCCCTCCACTTT. Its protein product is CASSAGLRGSSLHF.

This clonotype has a count of ten or more. J is TRBJ2-1 and V is TRBV20-1, with 11 bases identical to TRBD1. In germline, CDR1 is DFQATT, CDR2 SNEGSKA (reference sequence). This CDR3 region has 14 residues. Unmatched junction bases numbered 8, after V lost 6 bases and J lost 7 bases. CDR3 loop: CSARSGTGGNEQFF. CDR3 nucleotide sequence: TGCAGTGCGCGATCCGGGACAGGGGGAAATGAGCAGTTCTTC.

This clonotype has just a few counts. The rearrangement joins TRBV7-2 to TRBJ2-7, with 7 bases lining up with TRBD2. This CDR3 comprises 15 residues. The V segment lost 1 base and the J segment 5 bases; nucleotides outside the gene matches: 8. Germline assignment: CDR1 SGHTA and CDR2 FQGNSA. The CDR3 DNA follows: TGTGCCAGCAGCTTAGGGGGGGGGAGAGGCGACGAGCAGTACTTC. Translated, it gives CASSLGGGRGDEQYF. Based on the CDR3 plus reference TRBV7-2 and TRBJ2-7, the full variable domain is GAGVSQSPSNKVTEKGKDVELRCDPISGHTALYWYRQSLGQGLEFLIYFQGNSAPDKSGLPSDRFSAERTGGSVSTLTIQRTQQEDSAVYLCASSLGGGRGDEQYFGPGTRLTVT.

Many counts were recorded for this clonotype. V and J are TRBV5-1 and TRBJ2-5; the D gene is possibly TRBD1 (8 bases). Germline V gene lookup returns CDR1 SGHRS and CDR2 YFSETQ. The germline V and J ends were trimmed by 5 bases and 4 bases, with 15 bases remaining between them. This CDR3 has 14 residues. CDR3 in DNA: TGCGCCAGCAGTTTACAGGGGGGGTCAGAGACCCAGTACTTC. Translating gives CASSLQGGSETQYF.

This sequence joins TRBV5-1 and TRBJ2-5; 8 nucleotides line up with TRBD2. CDR3 length: 15 residues. V gave up 0 bases and J gave up 5 bases; unmatched junction bases: 6. Germline V gene data show CDR1 as SGHRS and CDR2 as YFSETQ. The CDR3 sequence: CASSLVAGRGETQYF. The CDR3 DNA is TGCGCCAGCAGCTTGGTTGCCGGGAGGGGTGAGACCCAGTACTTC.

This sequence joins TRBV12-3 or TRBV12-4 and TRBJ2-2; D not certain. The CDR3 spans 17 residues. The germline V and J ends were trimmed by 1 base and 5 bases, with 17 bases remaining between them. CDR3 sequence (DNA): TGTGCCAGCAGTTTAGTGGCCTCTAGACATTTAACCGGGGAGCTGTTTTTT. It is translated as CASSLVASRHLTGELFF.

V and J are TRBV6-1 and TRBJ2-5, with TRBD1 matching 9 bases. There are 16 residues in the CDR3. Germline trimming cut 2 bases from V and 0 bases from J; bases unmatched to any gene: 4. Germline CDR1 reads MNHNS; CDR2 reads SASEGT. The CDR3: CASSERQGEYQETQYF. CDR3 coding DNA: TGTGCCAGCAGTGAACGACAGGGGGAGTACCAAGAGACCCAGTACTTC.

The chain uses TRBV28 and TRBJ2-6; 9 bases fit TRBD1. J lost 0 bases, V lost 7 bases, and 13 bases had no gene match. The CDR3 is made up of 19 amino acids. Germline CDR1 MDHEN, CDR2 SYDVKM. DNA for the CDR3: TGTGCCAGCACCTCAACTCCGGGACAGGGACCCTCTGGGGCCAACGTCCTGACTTTC. Encoded protein: CASTSTPGQGPSGANVLTF.

The chain employs TRBV7-2 and TRBJ2-2, with a weak D call TRBD1 (5 bases). Germline V gene data show CDR1 as SGHTA and CDR2 as FQGNSA. Deletions cut 6 bases from V and 0 bases from J, with 11 bases between. There are 15 residues in the CDR3. In DNA form, the CDR3 reads TGTGCCAGCAGACCGACAGCTTCGAACACCGGGGAGCTGTTTTTT. Protein sequence: CASRPTASNTGELFF.

The sample holds many counts of this clonotype. The chain uses TRBV29-1 and TRBJ2-7, with D perhaps matching TRBD1 (5 bases). The length of the CDR3 is 12 residues. The V end lost 7 bases, the J end lost 0 bases, and 10 bases lay between the germline ends. Germline values: CDR1 SQVTM, CDR2 ANQGSEA. Here the CDR3 DNA reads TGCAGCGCTAGACAGACCTCCTACGAGCAGTACTTC. It codes for CSARQTSYEQYF.

This clonotype came up many times. The chain combines TRBV12-3 or TRBV12-4 with TRBJ2-3; D gene ambiguous. This CDR3 is built from 13 residues. V dropped 3 bases and J dropped 6 bases, with 10 bases sitting between them. As DNA, the CDR3 is TGTGCCAGCAGTTTCCGAGGCTCTGATACGCAGTATTTT. Residues: CASSFRGSDTQYF.

This chain links TRBV24-1 with TRBJ2-1; 10 bases match TRBD1. Germline V gene lookup returns CDR1 KGHDR and CDR2 SFDVKD. With 1 base clipped from V and 10 bases from J, the junction kept 6 bases outside the gene matches. This CDR3 spans 15 amino acids. The CDR3 here is CATSDFTGTGDEQFF. The CDR3 nucleotides read TGTGCCACCAGTGATTTTACCGGGACAGGGGACGAGCAGTTCTTC.

Only a few counts were recorded for this clonotype. The gene calls are TRBV15 and TRBJ2-3; maybe TRBD1 (6 bases). V lost 0 bases to trimming and J lost 4 bases, with 11 bases between them. The CDR3 runs to 15 residues. Germline V lookup: CDR1 LNHNV, CDR2 YYDKDF (reference sequence). CDR3 bases: TGTGCCACCAGCAGAGATCTCAGGGGTGCAGATACGCAGTATTTT. This sequence encodes CATSRDLRGADTQYF.

This clonotype was found many times. This chain joins TRBV7-2 and TRBJ2-1, with D uncertain. The CDR3 loop spans 15 amino acids. Germline CDR1 is SGHTA and CDR2 is FQGNSA. V lost 6 bases, J lost 6 bases, and 18 bases lay in between. CDR3 in amino acids: CASSLMENLRNEQFF. In nucleotides, the CDR3 is TGTGCCAGCAGTCTAATGGAGAATTTACGCAATGAGCAGTTCTTC.

The chain is built from TRBV4-2 and TRBJ2-7; 9 nucleotides align to TRBD2. This CDR3 region has 15 residues. Germline assignment: CDR1 LGHNA and CDR2 YNFKEQ. J was trimmed by 5 bases and V by 0 bases; bases with no gene match: 5. Written as DNA, the CDR3 is TGTGCCAGCAGCCAAGAGAAGCTAGCGGGGAACGAGCAGTACTTC. Translating it yields CASSQEKLAGNEQYF.

This chain links TRBV28 with TRBJ2-3; a weak D match, TRBD2 (6 bases). The germline V gene has CDR1 MDHEN and CDR2 SYDVKM. Trimming shortened V by 5 bases and J by 5 bases, and 17 bases separated the two germline ends. The CDR3 contains 15 residues. The CDR3 reads CASSLLVGGGDTQYF. The CDR3 DNA follows: TGTGCCAGCAGTCTACTAGTGGGGGGAGGAGATACGCAGTATTTT.

The CDR3 protein is CASSNTGGFGNGYTF. The DNA for the CDR3 is TGTGCCAGCAGTAACACAGGGGGCTTCGGCAATGGCTACACCTTC. This chain links TRBV12-3 or TRBV12-4 with TRBJ1-2; TRBD1 matches 9 bases. With 5 bases clipped from V and 6 bases from J, the junction kept 10 bases outside the gene matches. This CDR3 is built from 15 residues.

This clonotype was recorded a few times. The J gene is TRBJ1-2, the V gene TRBV12-3 or TRBV12-4; tentatively, D is TRBD1 (6 bases). The CDR3 is 13 amino acids. V was cut by 6 bases and J by 6 bases, with 14 bases left in between. CDR3 sequence (DNA): TGTGCCAGCAGGTCACAGGGTTTGGATGGCTACACCTTC. Translating it yields CASRSQGLDGYTF.

The chain combines TRBV12-3 or TRBV12-4 with TRBJ2-1; 9 nucleotides line up with TRBD1. CDR3 size: 17 residues. V lost 5 bases, J lost 7 bases, and 15 bases stayed unmatched. The DNA for the CDR3 is TGTGCCAGCAGTACCCCCTTTTCCGACAGGGGGAAAAATGAGCAGTTCTTC. Amino acid sequence: CASSTPFSDRGKNEQFF.

The chain couples TRBV6-2 or TRBV6-3 to TRBJ1-5, with D maybe TRBD1 (5 bases). This CDR3 has 16 residues. The V gene's germline CDR1 is MNHEY and CDR2 SVGEGT. The V end lost 6 bases, the J end lost 1 base, and 16 bases lay between the germline ends. The CDR3 DNA is TGTGCCAGCAGAGTTCCGGGACCCGGGAGCAATCAGCCCCAGCATTTT. Protein: CASRVPGPGSNQPQHF.